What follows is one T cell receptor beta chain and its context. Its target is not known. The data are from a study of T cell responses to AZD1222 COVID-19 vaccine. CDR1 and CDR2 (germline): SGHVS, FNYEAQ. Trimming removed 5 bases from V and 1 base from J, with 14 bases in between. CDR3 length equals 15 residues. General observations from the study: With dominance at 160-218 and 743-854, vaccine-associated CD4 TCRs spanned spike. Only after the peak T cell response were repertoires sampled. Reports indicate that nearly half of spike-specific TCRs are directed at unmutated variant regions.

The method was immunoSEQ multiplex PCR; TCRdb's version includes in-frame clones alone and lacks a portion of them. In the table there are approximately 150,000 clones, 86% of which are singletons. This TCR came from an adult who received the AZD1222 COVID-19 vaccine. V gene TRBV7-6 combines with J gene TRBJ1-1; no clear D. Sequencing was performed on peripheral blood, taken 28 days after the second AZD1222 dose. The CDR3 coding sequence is TGTGCCAGCAGCAGCGGACGGGAGGGGAACACTGAAGCTTTCTTT. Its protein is CASSSGREGNTEAFF.